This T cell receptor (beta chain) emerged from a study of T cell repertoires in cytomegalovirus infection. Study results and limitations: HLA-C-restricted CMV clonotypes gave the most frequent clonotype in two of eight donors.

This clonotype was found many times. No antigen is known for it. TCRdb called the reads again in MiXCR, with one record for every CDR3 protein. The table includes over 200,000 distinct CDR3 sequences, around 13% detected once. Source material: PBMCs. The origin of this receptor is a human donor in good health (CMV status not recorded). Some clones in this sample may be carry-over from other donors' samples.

The CDR3 DNA reads as TGTGCCAGCAGCCCAGCCCGGGGCCGTATAAAGGGGGACATTCAGTACTTC. Translating it yields CASSPARGRIKGDIQYF. The chain couples TRBV11-2 to TRBJ2-4; D perhaps matches TRBD1 (6 bases). The CDR3 runs 17 residues. The V end lost 5 bases, the J end lost 8 bases, and 25 bases lay between the germline ends. Germline V lookup: CDR1 SGHAT, CDR2 FQNNGV.